The 14 T cell receptor beta chains reported below all come from one sample, sequenced in a study of patients and donors after allogeneic stem cell transplantation. TCRdb independently ran MiXCR on the RT-PCR reads; one entry per CDR3 protein. The data show about 160,000 distinct CDR3 sequences, with over 30% seen just once and about 50% held by the top ten. The sequencing input was blood, either unsorted or a sorted T cell fraction (not recorded which). All receptors derive from a human donor who was either an allogeneic HSCT recipient or a stem cell or donor lymphocyte infusion donor (not recorded which). It is not recorded whose cells these are; they may come from a transplant donor.

This clonotype was seen a handful of times. The DNA of the CDR3 is TGTGCCAGCAGTTTCGGGACAGGGCATCAGCCCCAGCATTTT. Its protein product is CASSFGTGHQPQHF. The chain recombines TRBV12-3 or TRBV12-4 with TRBJ1-5; 9 bases line up with TRBD1. V lost 3 bases to trimming and J lost 5 bases; unmatched junction nucleotides: 2. The CDR3 has 14 residues.

The count of this clonotype is one. A clone one base away is much larger, so this may be a read error. The rearrangement uses TRBV12-3 or TRBV12-4 and TRBJ1-1; no reliable D call. The CDR3 has 13 amino acids. CDR3 sequence reads: CASSFSRLTEASF. The CDR3 region has the DNA TGTGCCAGCAGTTTTTCTCGGCTCACTGAAGCTTCCTTT.

The chain uses TRBV6-1 and TRBJ1-6, with D unresolved. Germline CDR1 is MNHNS and CDR2 is SASEGT. The CDR3 length is 14 residues. Trimming shortened V by 0 bases and J by 10 bases, and 10 bases separated the two germline ends. The DNA for the CDR3 is TGTGCCAGCAGTGAAGCCAGACTTGGATCACCCCTCCACTTT. Translated, it gives CASSEARLGSPLHF.

CDR3 DNA: TGCGCCAGCAGCGGAACCGGGGTACTAGGAGGCTACACCTTC. Translation: CASSGTGVLGGYTF. V gene TRBV5-1 combines with J gene TRBJ1-2; D is unresolved. From germline, CDR1 is SGHRS and CDR2 YFSETQ. The CDR3 contains 14 residues. Trimming took 4 bases from V and 8 from J, leaving 18 bases between them. Full variable domain (rest looked up from reference TRBV5-1 and TRBJ1-2): KAGVTQTPRYLIKTRGQQVTLSCSPISGHRSVSWYQQTPGQGLQFLFEYFSETQRNKGNFPGRFSGRQFSNSRSEMNVSTLELGDSALYLCASSGTGVLGGYTFGSGTRLTVV.

This clonotype was seen a few times. The rearrangement uses TRBV27 and TRBJ1-5; D is perhaps TRBD1 (6 bases). The CDR3 spans 15 residues. Trimming left V 5 bases short and J 2 bases short, with 13 bases between. Germline CDR1 and CDR2: MNHEY and SMNVEV (reference sequence). The CDR3 nucleotides read TGTGCCAGCAGTGTACAGGGTCGGGGCAATCAGCCCCAGCATTTT. As protein: CASSVQGRGNQPQHF.

The chain recombines TRBV24-1 with TRBJ1-2, with a tentative D call TRBD1 (6 bases). This CDR3 spans 15 amino acids. The V and J ends lost 3 bases and 2 bases respectively, with 12 bases between them. Germline lookup yields CDR1 KGHDR and CDR2 SFDVKD. CDR3 protein: CATSDPLTGNYGYTF. DNA for the CDR3: TGTGCCACCAGTGATCCCTTGACAGGAAACTATGGCTACACCTTC.

The chain recombines TRBV27 with TRBJ1-6; 8 bases are a match to TRBD1. Germline-derived CDR1 and CDR2 are MNHEY and SMNVEV (reference sequence). Trimming removed 6 bases from V and 6 bases from J; junction bases left unmatched: 1. This CDR3 spans 13 amino acids. CDR3 residues: CASRGTGNSPLHF. CDR3 nucleotide sequence: TGTGCCAGCAGAGGGACAGGTAATTCACCCCTCCACTTT.

V and J are TRBV5-1 and TRBJ2-3; D remains unclear. This CDR3 has 13 residues. Trimming left V 0 bases short and J 9 bases short, with 11 bases between. Germline CDR1 is SGHRS and CDR2 is YFSETQ. The CDR3 reads CASSLGGWWTQYF. Here the CDR3 DNA reads TGCGCCAGCAGCTTGGGGGGTTGGTGGACGCAGTATTTT. Drawing the rest from reference TRBV5-1 and TRBJ2-3, the complete variable domain is KAGVTQTPRYLIKTRGQQVTLSCSPISGHRSVSWYQQTPGQGLQFLFEYFSETQRNKGNFPGRFSGRQFSNSRSEMNVSTLELGDSALYLCASSLGGWWTQYFGPGTRLTVL.

As for this clonotype: A much larger clone is a single base away; this may be a read error. The J gene is TRBJ1-1, the V gene TRBV7-9; D possibly corresponds to TRBD1 (6 bases). The V end lost 6 bases, the J end lost 7 bases, and 9 bases lay between the germline ends. Germline loops: CDR1 SEHNR, CDR2 FQNEAQ (reference sequence). The CDR3 is 11 amino acids. CDR3 region: CASRQGYEAFF. The CDR3 bases are TGTGCCAGCAGGCAGGGGTATGAAGCTTTCTTT.

The gene calls are TRBV9 and TRBJ2-3; 10 bases align to TRBD2. The V and J ends lost 3 bases and 1 base, in that order; junction bases with no gene match: 5. This CDR3 comprises 16 residues. Germline values: CDR1 SGDLS, CDR2 YYNGEE. CDR3 nucleotides: TGTGCCAGCAGCGGCCCCGGGACTAGCGGCACAGATACGCAGTATTTT. Residues: CASSGPGTSGTDTQYF. Full variable domain (rest looked up from reference TRBV9 and TRBJ2-3): DSGVTQTPKHLITATGQRVTLRCSPRSGDLSVYWYQQSLDQGLQFLIQYYNGEERAKGNILERFSAQQFPDLHSELNLSSLELGDSALYFCASSGPGTSGTDTQYFGPGTRLTVL.

The gene calls are TRBV12-3 or TRBV12-4 and TRBJ1-5, with D unresolved. This CDR3 is built from 12 residues. The ends were cut back, 6 bases at V and 3 bases at J, with 6 bases in the middle. As DNA, the CDR3 is TGTGCCAGCAGCCGGAACAATCAGCCCCAGCATTTT. As protein: CASSRNNQPQHF.

The rearrangement links TRBV20-1 to TRBJ2-3; 8 bases map to TRBD2. CDR1 and CDR2 from the germline V gene are DFQATT and SNEGSKA (reference sequence). The CDR3 length is 18 residues. With V trimmed by 0 bases and J by 2 bases, 13 bases remained unmatched. The CDR3 protein is CSARDPAGALILTDTQYF. CDR3 in DNA: TGCAGTGCTAGAGATCCAGCGGGGGCCCTAATTCTCACAGATACGCAGTATTTT.

The chain employs TRBV5-6 and TRBJ2-1; D is ambiguous. With 0 bases removed from V and 9 bases from J, the gap between germline ends came to 4 bases. Looked up from germline, CDR1 is SGHDT and CDR2 is YYEEEE. The CDR3 contains 11 residues. The CDR3 region has the DNA TGTGCCAGCAGCTTGGCGGCTGAGCAGTTCTTC. This translates into CASSLAAEQFF.

The V gene is TRBV5-1, the J gene TRBJ1-1; D might be TRBD1 (5 bases). The CDR3 has 15 residues. V lost 0 bases and J lost 0, with 9 bases in between. The germline CDR1 and CDR2 sequences are SGHRS and YFSETQ. This chain's CDR3 is CASSLGGVMNTEAFF. CDR3 coding DNA: TGCGCCAGCAGCTTGGGAGGGGTTATGAACACTGAAGCTTTCTTT.